Listed here are 7 T cell receptor beta chains from one sample, sequenced in a study of Tregs in tolerant kidney transplant recipients. Sequencing used immunoSEQ multiplex PCR; TCRdb keeps in-frame clones, though not all of them. Of around 16,000 clones listed, roughly nine tenths are singletons. The sequenced sample was CD8+ T cells from blood. The receptors shown here come from a human donor in good health.

This chain connects TRBV10-2 to TRBJ2-1; tentative D call: TRBD2 (6 bases). The CDR3 has 16 amino acids. Germline-derived CDR1 and CDR2 are WSHSY and SAAADI. With 2 bases removed from V and 8 bases from J, the gap between germline ends came to 19 bases. The CDR3 is CASSEGISGGLDEQFF. The CDR3 DNA reads TGCGCCAGCAGTGAGGGTATTAGCGGAGGGTTGGATGAGCAGTTCTTC.

V is TRBV13 and J is TRBJ1-4, with a weak D call TRBD1 (5 bases). Germline lookup yields CDR1 PRHDT and CDR2 FYEKMQ (reference sequence). The CDR3 is 15 residues long. The V end lost 5 bases, the J end lost 3 bases, and 13 bases lay between the germline ends. CDR3 nucleotide sequence: TGTGCCAGCAGCCCCCGTCTGGGGGCTAATGAAAAACTGTTTTTT. This encodes CASSPRLGANEKLFF. Supplemented by reference TRBV13 and TRBJ1-4, the full variable domain reads AAGVIQSPRHLIKEKRETATLKCYPIPRHDTVYWYQQGPGQDPQFLISFYEKMQSDKGSIPDRFSAQQFSDYHSELNMSSLELGDSALYFCASSPRLGANEKLFFGSGTQLSVL.

This clone has just one count. The rearrangement links TRBV11-1 to TRBJ2-7; D may be TRBD1 (5 bases). This CDR3 is 13 amino acids long. CDR1 and CDR2 from the germline V gene are SGHAT and FQDESV (reference sequence). Deletions cut 3 bases from V and 5 bases from J, with 11 bases between. The CDR3 sequence: CASSLVPGNEQYF. The CDR3 bases are TGTGCCAGCAGCTTGGTTCCAGGGAACGAGCAGTACTTC.

The V call is TRBV27, the J call TRBJ2-7; weak D call: TRBD1 (6 bases). The V gene's germline CDR1 is MNHEY and CDR2 SMNVEV (reference sequence). Trimming took 4 bases from V and 6 from J, leaving 7 bases between them. The CDR3 sequence is 11 residues long. For the CDR3, the DNA is TGTGCCAGCAGTTCAGGGGTCGAGCAGTACTTC. It yields the protein CASSSGVEQYF.

The chain employs TRBV29-1 and TRBJ2-2; no definite D call. CDR1 is SQVTM, CDR2 ANQGSEA, per germline. The CDR3 covers 12 residues. Trimming removed 6 bases at V and 3 bases at J, with 8 bases between. The CDR3 nucleotides read TGCAGCGTAATTGGGGACACCGGGGAGCTGTTTTTT. It yields the protein CSVIGDTGELFF.

V is TRBV18 and J is TRBJ2-1; 7 bases match TRBD2. Germline assignment: CDR1 KGHSH and CDR2 LQKENI. The CDR3 totals 21 residues. With 2 bases clipped from V and 0 bases from J, the junction kept 19 bases outside the gene matches. CDR3 sequence: CASSPGIPAPASGSSYNEQFF. Written as DNA, the CDR3 is TGTGCCAGCTCACCAGGGATACCCGCCCCTGCTAGCGGTAGCTCCTACAATGAGCAGTTCTTC.

The gene calls are TRBV4-3 and TRBJ2-3; no definite D call. Germline V lookup: CDR1 LGHNA, CDR2 YSLEER. V lost 0 bases and J lost 3, with 7 bases in between. This CDR3 region has 14 residues. The CDR3, as DNA: TGCGCCAGCAGCCAAGATCGGCGGACAGATACGCAGTATTTT. It specifies CASSQDRRTDTQYF.